This T cell receptor (beta chain) is from a study of long-term antiretroviral therapy in people with HIV. Background on the study: First collections came about a decade before the 2015 immediate-ART recommendation.

Sequencing used immunoSEQ v3.0 at survey level. Profiled with immunoSEQ multiplex PCR; TCRdb holds only in-frame clones, not every one. The sample carries over 25,000 clones, approximately 94% recorded once. Cryopreserved PBMC samples of roughly 0.95-10 million cells were used for DNA extraction. The CDR3 length is 19 residues. Trimming removed 1 base from V and 0 bases from J, with 16 bases in between. Germline CDR1 reads SGHTA; CDR2 reads FQGTGA. The starting material was unsorted PBMCs, obtained just over 7.3 years after starting antiretroviral therapy. This TCR came from a man aged 45 to 65 with HIV. V gene TRBV7-3 combines with J gene TRBJ2-6, with a tentative D call TRBD1 (6 bases). CDR3 DNA sequence: TGTGCCAGCAGCTTAAATGGGGGCGCTTCTTCCTCTGGGGCCAACGTCCTGACTTTC. It specifies CASSLNGGASSSGANVLTF. Looking up the rest from reference TRBV7-3 and TRBJ2-6 gives the full variable domain: GAGVSQTPSNKVTEKGKYVELRCDPISGHTALYWYRQSLGQGPEFLIYFQGTGAADDSGLPNDRFFAVRPEGSVSTLKIQRTERGDSAVYLCASSLNGGASSSGANVLTFGAGSRLTVL.